The 10 T cell receptor beta chains below come from one sample, sequenced in a study of control samples from healthy donors and cancer patients (dated by TCRdb to 2018 to 2021). Libraries were made using the immunoSEQ multiplex PCR assay. The table comes from immuneACCESS by way of TCRdb, which keeps in-frame sequences with V and J called. Part of the clones is missing from these tables; in studies checked, under half for an unresolved V gene and the rest for unknown reasons. The sample includes some 120,000 clones, with around nine tenths observed a single time. The ten most abundant clones make up 2.3% of the sample. Sequencing was done on a sample of blood. These receptors all stem from a woman aged 70-85 years in good health.

The rearrangement links TRBV2 to TRBJ1-4, with TRBD1 matching over 7 bases. Trimming at V came to 4 bases and at J to 7 bases, leaving 9 bases not matched to a gene. This CDR3 comprises 15 residues. The germline CDR1 and CDR2 sequences are SNHLY and FYNNEI. CDR3 DNA sequence: TGTGCCAGCAGTGGCACAGGGGTAGGTCCTGAAAAACTGTTTTTT. Translated: CASSGTGVGPEKLFF. Looking up the rest from reference TRBV2 and TRBJ1-4 gives the full variable domain: EPEVTQTPSHQVTQMGQEVILRCVPISNHLYFYWYRQILGQKVEFLVSFYNNEISEKSEIFDDQFSVERPDGSNFTLKIRSTKLEDSAMYFCASSGTGVGPEKLFFGSGTQLSVL.

The V call is TRBV3-1 (or the pseudogene TRBV3-2), the J call TRBJ1-1, with 8 bases aligning to TRBD1. Looked up from germline, CDR1 is LGHDT and CDR2 is YNNKEL (reference sequence). Trimming at V came to 5 bases and at J to 6 bases, leaving 5 bases not matched to a gene. The CDR3 spans 13 residues. CDR3 DNA: TGTGCCAGCAGCTCCGACAGGGGAGCTGAAGCTTTCTTT. This translates into CASSSDRGAEAFF.

In DNA form, the CDR3 reads TGCGCCAGCAGCTTGGAGAGGACAGGGGAGGGCTATGGCTACACCTTC. This sequence encodes CASSLERTGEGYGYTF. The chain uses TRBV5-1 and TRBJ1-2; 9 nucleotides line up with TRBD1. V shed 0 bases and J 4 bases; nucleotides not matched to a gene: 7. Germline V gene sequence: CDR1 SGHRS, CDR2 YFSETQ. This CDR3 has 16 amino acids.

J is TRBJ1-1 and V is TRBV15, with D tentatively TRBD1 (5 bases). The CDR3 consists of 14 residues. Germline-derived CDR1 and CDR2 are LNHNV and YYDKDF (reference sequence). V was pared by 5 bases and J by 4 bases, with 14 bases between. The CDR3 is CATSPSPGGTEAFF. CDR3 bases: TGTGCCACCAGCCCCTCCCCGGGGGGCACTGAAGCTTTCTTT.

The CDR3 sequence is CASSFERGPDTQYF. The CDR3 coding sequence is TGTGCCAGCAGCTTCGAGAGGGGGCCAGATACGCAGTATTTT. The chain is built from TRBV5-5 and TRBJ2-3; 7 bases line up with TRBD1. Trimming at V came to 2 bases and at J to 4 bases, leaving 4 bases not matched to a gene. Germline values: CDR1 SGHKS, CDR2 YYEKEE (reference sequence). The CDR3 contains 14 residues. The variable domain in full, with the rest retrieved from reference TRBV5-5 and TRBJ2-3, is DAGVTQSPTHLIKTRGQQVTLRCSPISGHKSVSWYQQVLGQGPQFIFQYYEKEERGRGNFPDRFSARQFPNYSSELNVNALLLGDSALYLCASSFERGPDTQYFGPGTRLTVL.

V usage is TRBV4-2 and J usage is TRBJ1-3; D is uncertain. The CDR3 has 14 residues. With 0 bases removed from V and 6 bases from J, the gap between germline ends came to 9 bases. Germline assignment: CDR1 LGHNA and CDR2 YNFKEQ. The CDR3 nucleotides read TGTGCCAGCAGCCAAGATGACTTTGCAAACACCATATATTTT. Its protein product is CASSQDDFANTIYF.

The chain recombines TRBV5-6 with TRBJ2-1; D is perhaps TRBD1 (5 bases). Per the germline V gene, CDR1 is SGHDT and CDR2 is YYEEEE. V lost 6 bases and J lost 6, with 16 bases in between. There are 14 residues in the CDR3. CDR3 region: CASTPLQGFNEQFF. The DNA for the CDR3 is TGTGCCAGCACCCCGCTTCAGGGATTCAATGAGCAGTTCTTC.

The V call is TRBV7-9, the J call TRBJ2-7; maybe TRBD2 (6 bases). The germline V and J ends were trimmed by 5 bases and 4 bases, with 18 bases remaining between them. The CDR3 loop spans 15 amino acids. Germline values: CDR1 SEHNR, CDR2 FQNEAQ (reference sequence). CDR3 nucleotide sequence: TGTGCCAGCAGCAACCCCTCTTCCGGGACTTACGAGCAGTACTTC. Amino acid sequence: CASSNPSSGTYEQYF.

The V gene is TRBV19, the J gene TRBJ1-5; 8 bases map to TRBD1. V lost 6 bases and J lost 3; bases outside the gene matches: 7. Germline-derived CDR1 and CDR2 are LNHDA and SQIVND (reference sequence). The CDR3 length is 15 residues. The CDR3 nucleotides read TGTGCCAGTAGGACGACAGGGGTTACCAATCAGCCCCAGCATTTT. The encoded protein is CASRTTGVTNQPQHF.

In this sample, this clone turned up a few times. V is TRBV6-5 and J is TRBJ1-2, with 7 positions matching TRBD1. V gave up 8 bases and J gave up 3 bases; unmatched junction bases: 6. Germline V CDR1 and CDR2: MNHEY, SVGAGI. The CDR3 has 13 amino acids. The CDR3 reads CASHDRVHYGYTF. The CDR3 region has the DNA TGTGCCAGCCACGACAGGGTTCACTATGGCTACACCTTC.